The 30 T cell receptor beta chains reported below all come from one sample, sequenced in a study of shared clonotypes between healthy human individuals. The method was immunoSEQ multiplex PCR; TCRdb's version includes in-frame clones alone and lacks a portion of them. The data show more than 2 million clones, with roughly 96% seen just once and under 0.15% held by the top ten. The sequenced sample was naive CD4+ T cells sorted from blood. The sample's subset: CD45RA+ positively selected. These receptors all stem from a man aged 18 to 29 in good health.

This rearrangement joins TRBV6-5 to TRBJ1-6; D may be TRBD1 (6 bases). CDR3 length: 14 amino acids. V lost 2 bases and J 7 bases, leaving 9 bases between the germline ends. CDR1 and CDR2 from the germline V gene are MNHEY and SVGAGI. The CDR3 DNA sequence: TGTGCCAGCAGTTACGACAGGAGCAATTCACCCCTCCACTTT. This encodes CASSYDRSNSPLHF.

This sequence joins TRBV19 and TRBJ2-4; D gene ambiguous. Germline V lookup: CDR1 LNHDA, CDR2 SQIVND (reference sequence). V lost 3 bases and J lost 8, with 14 bases in between. This CDR3 has 14 residues. CDR3 sequence reads: CASSIRPDGHIQYF. The CDR3 nucleotides read TGTGCCAGTAGTATCCGACCCGACGGGCACATTCAGTACTTC. Full variable domain (remainder filled in from reference TRBV19 and TRBJ2-4): DGGITQSPKYLFRKEGQNVTLSCEQNLNHDAMYWYRQDPGQGLRLIYYSQIVNDFQKGDIAEGYSVSREKKESFPLTVTSAQKNPTAFYLCASSIRPDGHIQYFGAGTRLSVL.

The chain employs TRBV10-1 and TRBJ2-3; D is possibly TRBD2 (5 bases). The CDR3 is 15 residues long. V shed 8 bases and J shed 8 bases, with 23 bases lying between them. Germline CDR1 WNHNN, CDR2 SYGVQD (reference sequence). The CDR3 DNA reads TGCGCCAGCGGAGGCCTGGCGGATAATAGTCTTACGCAGTATTTT. Translation: CASGGLADNSLTQYF.

To note about this clone: The same CDR3 arises from other DNA sequences in this sample as well. The V gene is TRBV6-6, the J gene TRBJ1-1; D gene unclear. The CDR3 sequence is 12 residues long. V dropped 0 bases and J dropped 7 bases, with 6 bases sitting between them. Germline values: CDR1 MNHNY, CDR2 SVGAGI (reference sequence). DNA for the CDR3: TGTGCCAGCAGTTACTCCCGGGGTGAAGCTTTCTTT. Translated: CASSYSRGEAFF.

The chain employs TRBV6-4 and TRBJ1-4, with unresolved D. Germline CDR1 MRHNA, CDR2 SNTAGT. CDR3 length: 14 amino acids. With 3 bases removed from V and 3 bases from J, the gap between germline ends came to 8 bases. The DNA for the CDR3 is TGTGCCAGCAGTGAACGTCACCCTAATGAAAAACTGTTTTTT. Its protein product is CASSERHPNEKLFF.

The rearrangement joins TRBV5-1 to TRBJ1-2; D is ambiguous. The CDR3 covers 13 residues. Trimming removed 4 bases at V and 6 bases at J, with 13 bases between. In germline, CDR1 is SGHRS, CDR2 YFSETQ. Written as DNA, the CDR3 is TGCGCCAGCAGCGAGGACCGGTTGAATGGCTACACCTTC. Its protein product is CASSEDRLNGYTF. The complete variable domain, with remaining parts taken from reference TRBV5-1 and TRBJ1-2, reads KAGVTQTPRYLIKTRGQQVTLSCSPISGHRSVSWYQQTPGQGLQFLFEYFSETQRNKGNFPGRFSGRQFSNSRSEMNVSTLELGDSALYLCASSEDRLNGYTFGSGTRLTVV.

The chain carries TRBV11-3 and TRBJ2-1; perhaps TRBD2 as D (6 bases). CDR3 length: 15 amino acids. V lost 3 bases to trimming and J lost 4 bases, with 13 bases between them. Germline CDR1 SGHNT, CDR2 YENEEA. Here the CDR3 reads CASSFGLAVYNEQFF. In nucleotides, the CDR3 is TGTGCCAGCAGCTTTGGTTTAGCGGTTTACAATGAGCAGTTCTTC.

V is TRBV25-1 and J is TRBJ1-1; 9 nucleotides line up with TRBD1. There are 17 residues in the CDR3. Unmatched junction bases numbered 20, after V lost 4 bases and J lost 11 bases. Germline assignment: CDR1 MGHDK and CDR2 SYGVNS. The CDR3 DNA follows: TGTGCCAGCAGTGCATACAACCTGGGACAGGGCCCGCTATGGGCTTTCTTT. Its protein is CASSAYNLGQGPLWAFF.

This chain uses TRBV7-9 with TRBJ2-7; 9 positions agree with TRBD1. The CDR3 loop spans 14 amino acids. Per germline, CDR1 SEHNR and CDR2 FQNEAQ (reference sequence). Trimming at V came to 9 bases and at J to 2 bases, leaving 8 bases not matched to a gene. The CDR3 region has the DNA TGTGCCAGTGCCTTGGGGACAGGGACCTACGAGCAGTACTTC. Its protein is CASALGTGTYEQYF.

The rearrangement uses TRBV7-9 and TRBJ2-7, with no clear D. The germline CDR1 and CDR2 sequences are SEHNR and FQNEAQ (reference sequence). The CDR3 runs to 14 residues. The V end was cut by 5 bases, the J end by 6 bases, with 17 bases between. The CDR3 protein is CASSMTFIASEQYF. The CDR3 DNA sequence: TGTGCCAGCAGCATGACCTTTATCGCGAGCGAGCAGTACTTC.

About this clone itself: Other DNA sequences in this sample translate to the same CDR3. The V and J genes are TRBV7-2 and TRBJ2-7; the match to TRBD1 covers 9 bases. Trimming took 0 bases from V and 1 from J; bases not matched to a gene: 1. Germline V gene data show CDR1 as SGHTA and CDR2 as FQGNSA. The CDR3 runs to 15 residues. The CDR3 DNA reads as TGTGCCAGCAGCTTAGCGGGGACAGGGTCCTACGAGCAGTACTTC. Residues: CASSLAGTGSYEQYF.

CDR3 coding DNA: TGTGCCAGCAGCTTACACATTTCGGGCACTGAAGCTTTCTTT. As protein: CASSLHISGTEAFF. This chain uses TRBV11-2 with TRBJ1-1; D unclear. The CDR3 totals 14 residues. Germline loops: CDR1 SGHAT, CDR2 FQNNGV. Between the trimmed V and J ends, which lost 2 bases and 4 bases, there was a span of 11 bases.

The gene calls are TRBV5-4 and TRBJ1-2; D might be TRBD1 (6 bases). Germline assignment: CDR1 SGHNT and CDR2 YYREEE (reference sequence). Deletions cut 0 bases from V and 7 bases from J, with 10 bases between. The CDR3 consists of 13 residues. DNA of the CDR3: TGTGCCAGCAGCTTGGAACAGGGATTTGGCTACACCTTC. Protein product: CASSLEQGFGYTF.

This chain joins TRBV9 and TRBJ2-2; D is unclear. Deletions cut 0 bases from V and 2 bases from J, with 8 bases between. The CDR3 sequence is 15 residues long. CDR1 and CDR2 (germline): SGDLS, YYNGEE. The CDR3 here is CASSVEVANTGELFF. The CDR3 nucleotides are TGTGCCAGCAGCGTAGAGGTAGCTAACACCGGGGAGCTGTTTTTT. Drawing the rest from reference TRBV9 and TRBJ2-2, the complete variable domain is DSGVTQTPKHLITATGQRVTLRCSPRSGDLSVYWYQQSLDQGLQFLIQYYNGEERAKGNILERFSAQQFPDLHSELNLSSLELGDSALYFCASSVEVANTGELFFGEGSRLTVL.

The chain carries TRBV19 and TRBJ1-1; 10 bases map to TRBD1. The ends lost 4 bases at V and 9 bases at J; junction bases unmatched: 14. CDR3 size: 16 residues. Looked up from germline, CDR1 is LNHDA and CDR2 is SQIVND (reference sequence). For the CDR3, the DNA is TGTGCCAGTAGTAACCCCGCGGACAGGGGGTCCAACCAAGCTTTCTTT. As protein: CASSNPADRGSNQAFF.

This clone was detected once. Different DNA sequences within this sample yield the same CDR3. This chain joins TRBV6-5 and TRBJ2-7; TRBD1 aligns across 8 bases. CDR1 is MNHEY, CDR2 SVGAGI, per germline. V lost 0 bases and J lost 7; bases outside the gene matches: 8. This CDR3 comprises 15 residues. Here the CDR3 DNA reads TGTGCCAGCAGTTACTCGAGGCAGGGGGCGGGGGAGCAGTACTTC. Translating gives CASSYSRQGAGEQYF.

The J gene is TRBJ2-1, the V gene TRBV7-6, with TRBD1 identical over 7 bases. Per the germline V gene, CDR1 is SGHVS and CDR2 is FNYEAQ. The CDR3 loop spans 14 amino acids. V lost 4 bases and J lost 5; bases outside the gene matches: 5. In DNA form, the CDR3 reads TGTGCCAGCAGCTCGGGACAGAAAAACAATGAGCAGTTCTTC. Translating it yields CASSSGQKNNEQFF.

Of note for this clone: At one of its ends the junction is not consistent with the germline gene, which may arise from a read error. V usage is TRBV6-5 and J usage is TRBJ2-2; the D is unclear. Germline V gene data show CDR1 as MNHEY and CDR2 as SVGAGI. The CDR3 runs 15 residues. The CDR3 DNA sequence: TGTGCCAGCAGTCTGGGGAATGTATACACGGGGGAGCTGTTTTTT. Translated: CASSLGNVYTGELFF.

V and J are TRBV2 and TRBJ1-6; D unclear. V was shortened by 6 bases and J by 9 bases, with 9 bases between the two germline ends. CDR3 length: 12 amino acids. CDR1 SNHLY and CDR2 FYNNEI come from the germline V gene. The CDR3: CASSRPGSPLHF. For the CDR3, the DNA is TGTGCCAGCAGCCGCCCAGGTTCACCCCTCCACTTT.

The chain has TRBV6-6 and TRBJ1-2, with D maybe TRBD1 (5 bases). Germline CDR1 MNHNY, CDR2 SVGAGI (reference sequence). Trimming removed 4 bases at V and 7 bases at J, with 19 bases between. CDR3 length: 15 residues. Here the CDR3 DNA reads TGTGCCAGCAGTTTAGGGGACCCGACTTTAGGTGGCTACACCTTC. It translates to CASSLGDPTLGGYTF.

The rearrangement uses TRBV5-6 and TRBJ2-5; D is tentatively TRBD1 or TRBD2 (5 bases each). Germline CDR1 and CDR2: SGHDT and YYEEEE. With 0 bases removed from V and 1 base from J, the gap between germline ends came to 7 bases. The CDR3 is 14 residues long. For the CDR3, the DNA is TGTGCCAGCAGCTTGGAAGGGACCCAAGAGACCCAGTACTTC. Residues: CASSLEGTQETQYF. Looking up the rest from reference TRBV5-6 and TRBJ2-5 gives the full variable domain: DAGVTQSPTHLIKTRGQQVTLRCSPKSGHDTVSWYQQALGQGPQFIFQYYEEEERQRGNFPDRFSGHQFPNYSSELNVNALLLGDSALYLCASSLEGTQETQYFGPGTRLLVL.

The rearrangement uses TRBV4-3 and TRBJ2-7; either TRBD1 or TRBD2 may supply D (5 bases each). The CDR3 has 13 amino acids. V was pared by 5 bases and J by 7 bases, with 15 bases between. Germline V gives CDR1 LGHNA, CDR2 YSLEER. The CDR3 bases are TGCGCCAGCAGCAAGGGACGGAGGAGTGAGCAGTACTTC. Translated, it gives CASSKGRRSEQYF.

DNA for the CDR3: TGTGCCAGCAGCTTGCCCGGGGCCAACAATGAGCAGTTCTTC. Its protein is CASSLPGANNEQFF. The chain links TRBV5-8 to TRBJ2-1; perhaps D is TRBD1 or TRBD2 (5 bases each). The CDR3 has 14 amino acids. With 1 base removed from V and 5 bases from J, the gap between germline ends came to 10 bases. Per the germline V gene, CDR1 is SGHTS and CDR2 is YDEGEE.

The chain combines TRBV27 with TRBJ2-7; D is possibly TRBD1 (6 bases). V was pared by 1 base and J by 3 bases, with 25 bases between. CDR3 length equals 19 residues. The germline V gene encodes CDR1 MNHEY and CDR2 SMNVEV (reference sequence). The DNA of the CDR3 is TGTGCCAGCAGTTTATACCCCCCGGCCGGCACAGGGAACCGCTACGAGCAGTACTTC. It yields the protein CASSLYPPAGTGNRYEQYF.

The sample holds one count of this clone. No conserved phenylalanine or tryptophan ends this CDR3, so it is likely a read error. V gene TRBV6-5 combines with J gene TRBJ1-6; D unresolved. The CDR3 is 13 residues long. V was clipped by 6 bases and J by 9 bases, with 12 bases between them. The germline V gene has CDR1 MNHEY and CDR2 SVGAGI. Here the CDR3 reads CASRLQKGSPLHL. CDR3 nucleotide sequence: TGTGCCAGCAGACTCCAAAAGGGTTCACCCCTCCACCTT.

The chain uses TRBV19 and TRBJ2-7; TRBD1 matches 8 bases. The V gene's germline CDR1 is LNHDA and CDR2 SQIVND (reference sequence). J gave up 5 bases and V 3 bases, and 9 bases lay outside the gene matches. The CDR3 is 15 amino acids. The CDR3 DNA sequence: TGTGCCAGTAGTATTCAAGCAGGGGGCGGAAACGAGCAGTACTTC. Amino acid sequence: CASSIQAGGGNEQYF. Complete variable domain (other parts from reference TRBV19 and TRBJ2-7): DGGITQSPKYLFRKEGQNVTLSCEQNLNHDAMYWYRQDPGQGLRLIYYSQIVNDFQKGDIAEGYSVSREKKESFPLTVTSAQKNPTAFYLCASSIQAGGGNEQYFGPGTRLTVT.

This chain joins TRBV18 and TRBJ1-5; D call uncertain. V lost 2 bases to trimming and J lost 3 bases, with 11 bases between them. CDR3 length: 15 amino acids. CDR1 KGHSH and CDR2 LQKENI come from the germline V gene. In DNA form, the CDR3 reads TGTGCCAGCTCACCATCCGGGAGGGACAATCAGCCCCAGCATTTT. Translation gives CASSPSGRDNQPQHF.

The rearrangement uses TRBV6-6 and TRBJ1-6; the D is unclear. V was cut by 6 bases and J by 15 bases, with 18 bases left in between. The CDR3 sequence is 13 residues long. Germline-derived CDR1 and CDR2 are MNHNY and SVGAGI (reference sequence). The CDR3 is CASRPTWTEDLHF. In DNA form, the CDR3 reads TGTGCCAGCAGGCCGACATGGACTGAGGACCTCCACTTT.

The chain combines TRBV28 with TRBJ1-1; no clear D. The V end lost 7 bases, the J end lost 1 base, and 13 bases lay between the germline ends. This CDR3 contains 14 residues. Germline values: CDR1 MDHEN, CDR2 SYDVKM. CDR3 region: CASTLRTANTEAFF. CDR3 in DNA: TGTGCCAGCACCCTACGAACAGCGAACACTGAAGCTTTCTTT.

This rearrangement joins TRBV30 to TRBJ2-7; D could derive from TRBD1 or TRBD2 (5 bases each). Germline CDR1 GTSNPN, CDR2 SVGIG (reference sequence). The CDR3 is 13 residues long. With 2 bases removed from V and 5 bases from J, the gap between germline ends came to 13 bases. CDR3 sequence reads: CAWSSVGDDEQYF. DNA of the CDR3: TGTGCCTGGAGTTCCGTAGGGGACGACGAGCAGTACTTC.